Sequencing of this T cell receptor (beta chain) was carried out in a study of shared clonotypes between healthy human individuals (dated by TCRdb to about 2020). Study-wide context: The cohort comprised a couple of women and three men aged 18 to 49 years. Leukapheresis yielded between about 0.9 and 9.5 billion PBMCs per donor. For each donor, CD4 naive and CD4 memory were each given three plates, CD8 naive was given two plates, and CD8 memory was given one plate. Blood TCR repertoires of five healthy adults were deeply sequenced to estimate repertoire size and the extent of clonotype sharing between individuals. Different laboratories and diverse techniques were used to prepare libraries and sequence TCR repertoires, to increase sequencing depth and limit assay-specific biases.

Using the deep immunoSEQ assay, multiplex PCR amplified TCR CDR3 regions from genomic DNA. Extracted genomic DNA from each cell subset was spread evenly across all wells of several immunoSEQ 96-well plates, with each plate serving as a replicate. For sorted subsets, each replicate PCR was loaded with roughly 190 ng genomic DNA, equivalent to about 30,000 T cell genomes. The purified libraries were quantified using a Qubit 3.0 fluorometer, sized with a Bioanalyzer 2100, and then quantified again using the KAPA Library Quantification kit. A separate single-read 150-cycle Illumina NextSeq 550 flow cell was used to sequence each immunoSEQ 96-well plate. On the study's bioinformatics: Because the immunoSEQ output held only junctional sequences and lacked quality scores, the filtering could not match the filtering applied to full-length reads. To assign V/J genes and CDR3, sequences were annotated using PyIR, a Python wrapper for IgBLAST v1.9, with IMGT germline references. Reads were removed for weak V/J assignments (E-value above 1e-6), missing CDR3, stop codons, out-of-frame junctions, or ambiguous translated residues. A V3J clonotype was defined by an identical inferred V gene, J gene, and CDR3 amino acid sequence. To compute the percentage overlap between repertoires, the number of shared unique clonotypes was divided by the size of the smaller repertoire. RTK rarefaction, the Chao1 estimator, and Recon v2.1 estimates of unobserved clonotypes were used to assess repertoire richness. Generation probabilities for all TCRbeta clonotypes obtained by the gDNA method from four donors were computed using OLGA. This immuneACCESS table, as held by TCRdb, lists in-frame sequences with V and J called but not all clones. Of the missing ones, under half trace to an unresolved V gene in checked studies; the others have no known cause. V, J and clone size are those of that table, while D and trimming were read from the DNA. This sample is represented by about 1,800,000 clones; about 94% of them were singletons. Roughly 1.2% of the sample rests with the top ten.

A note on this clone: Which antigen it targets is not known. Base qualities were left out, and no much larger clone turns up one base away. At the DNA level, this CDR3 is encoded by other sequences in the same sample as well.

CD8 naive samples consisted of CD45RO-negative cells that were positively selected for CCR7, yielding a CD45RA+CCR7+ population without TemRA cells. Donors were healthy HIV-negative adults with no recently reported acute infections or vaccinations. Only Caucasian adults living in Nashville, Tennessee, USA were represented among the donors. Blood was obtained by leukapheresis, after which PBMCs were separated by Ficoll-Histopaque density gradient centrifugation and cryopreserved in liquid nitrogen vapor phase. Analytical flow cytometry was used to check the purity and quantity of each magnetically sorted T cell population. Genomic DNA was isolated from each sorted fraction and quantified by UV absorbance on a Nanodrop 2000c. Paper-wide results and their limitations: Only blood was sampled, and tissue TCR repertoires likely differ from those in blood. When a few donors were compared, the shared fraction of clonotypes was around 5% for naive CD4, around 3.5% for naive CD8, 2.3% for memory CD4, and around 0.4% for memory CD8. Compared with non-shared clonotypes, clonotypes shared by all four sorted-subset donors had higher generation probabilities. Naive subsets generally had larger estimated clonotype richness than memory subsets. Even with the large sequencing depth, rarefaction of the sorted-subset datasets indicated that sequencing was incomplete. The genetic and exposure-history diversity represented was limited by the small number of donors. Pairwise subsampling led to the expectation that sequencing depth would affect the degree of clonotype sharing among donors.

From the germline V gene, CDR1 is SNHLY and CDR2 is FYNNEI. Trimmed from V: 6 bases; trimmed from J: 5 bases; junction bases lacking a gene match: 4. The CDR3 measures 13 amino acids from cysteine to phenylalanine. The CDR3 DNA has 39 bases and is translated from base 1. This clonotype originated in a man younger than 30 in good health. Sample: naive CD8+ T cells sorted from blood. What the cell subset or site label conveys for this sample: CD45RA+CCR7+. Here the chain combines TRBV2 and TRBJ1-1; TRBD1 agrees with 9 junctional bases. The CDR3 reads as follows: CASRGQGGTEAFF. The DNA sequence follows: TGTGCCAGCAGGGGACAGGGAGGGACTGAAGCTTTCTTT.